This is a list of T cell receptor beta chains from one sample in a study of T cells after yellow fever vaccination. TCRdb itself ran the 5' RACE reads through MiXCR, one entry per CDR3 protein. The repertoire holds 500,000 to 650,000 distinct CDR3 sequences, with 9% to 15% as singletons. The sequencing here drew on PBMCs, taken on the day of the yellow fever booster vaccination. Receptors originate from a man aged 25-45 years who received the YFV17D yellow fever vaccine. Both conserved end residues are part of each CDR3. D genes are given only for firm matches. Some rows mark clone size as missing; the rest say once, few, many or name a class of expanded clone.

>few|TRBV12-3/TRBV12-4|NA|TRBJ1-1
TGTGCCAGCAAGGGTATCAACTCTGAAGCTTTCTTT
CASKGINSEAFF
>NA|TRBV6-2/TRBV6-3|NA|TRBJ2-2
TGTGCCAGCACGAAGGCCCGGGATCGGGTAGGCGGGGAGCTGTTTTTT
CASTKARDRVGGELFF
>NA|TRBV5-4|NA|TRBJ2-3
TGTGCCAGCAGCTTGGTCGTCTGGGGGGGCGCAGATACGCAGTATTTT
CASSLVVWGGADTQYF
>NA|TRBV14|TRBD1|TRBJ2-7
TGTGCCAGCAGCGACCGGGACAGGTTCCGCTACGAGCAGTACTTC
CASSDRDRFRYEQYF
>few|TRBV3-1|TRBD1|TRBJ2-5
TGTGCCAGCAGCCGTTTGGGGACAGGGGAAGAAAAGTACTTC
CASSRLGTGEEKYF
>NA|TRBV30|NA|TRBJ2-2
TGTGCCTGGAGCACCTCATTCACCGGGGAGCTGTTTTTT
CAWSTSFTGELFF
>NA|TRBV7-9|NA|TRBJ2-7
TGTGCCGGCAGCTTCTCCGGGACGTTCTACGAGCAGTACTTC
CAGSFSGTFYEQYF
>few|TRBV7-9|TRBD2|TRBJ2-7
TGTGCCAGCAGCTTATATTCGGCTAGCGGGAGGTACGAGCAGTACTTC
CASSLYSASGRYEQYF
>few|TRBV13|NA|TRBJ2-1
TGTGCCAGCAGCTTAGGGATGGGCGCGAACTTATACAATGAGCAGTTCTTC
CASSLGMGANLYNEQFF
>NA|TRBV20-1|NA|TRBJ2-3
TGCAGTGCTAGAGATCGGTCCCGGGTAAATACGCAGTATTTT
CSARDRSRVNTQYF
>NA|TRBV7-2|NA|TRBJ1-1
TGTGCCAGCAGTCGCCTCGGCGGGGATATCCCTGAAGCTTTCTTT
CASSRLGGDIPEAFF
>few|TRBV18|NA|TRBJ2-1
TGTGCCAGCTCACGCCAGGTAGATGAGCAGTTCTTC
CASSRQVDEQFF
>NA|TRBV20-1|NA|TRBJ1-4
TGCAGTGCTAGAGATCCAGAAAAACTGTTTTTT
CSARDPEKLFF
>few|TRBV3-1|NA|TRBJ1-5
TGTGCCAGCAGCCAGAAACAGGTCCAAGGGCGCAATCAGCCCCAGCATTTT
CASSQKQVQGRNQPQHF
>few|TRBV5-1|TRBD1|TRBJ2-5
TGCGCCAGCAGCCAAAGACAGGGTGTAGTAGAGACCCAGTACTTC
CASSQRQGVVETQYF
>few|TRBV14|NA|TRBJ2-5
TGTGCCAGCAGCCATCCCAGCCAAGAGACCCAGTACTTC
CASSHPSQETQYF
>few|TRBV7-2|NA|TRBJ2-3
TGTGCCAGCAGCTTGGAGTTCGAGGGTACGCAGTATTTT
CASSLEFEGTQYF
>few|TRBV18|TRBD2|TRBJ2-1
TGTGCCAGCTCACCCAACGCGGGAGGGAAGAATGAGCAGTTCTTC
CASSPNAGGKNEQFF
>NA|TRBV28|TRBD1|TRBJ2-2
TGTGCCAGCAGCCGCAGGGGACAGGGGGCCGGGGAGCTGTTTTTT
CASSRRGQGAGELFF
>few|TRBV6-2/TRBV6-3|NA|TRBJ2-1
TGTGCCAGCAGGAGACAGGCCTCTGAGCAGTTCTTC
CASRRQASEQFF
>NA|TRBV7-3|TRBD2|TRBJ2-2
TGTGCCAGCAGCCCACAGGGACTAGCGGGAGGTAACACCGGGGAGCTGTTTTTT
CASSPQGLAGGNTGELFF
>NA|TRBV10-3|TRBD1|TRBJ1-1
TGTGCCATCAGTGGGGCGGGACAGCCGAACACTGAAGCTTTCTTT
CAISGAGQPNTEAFF
>few|TRBV12-3/TRBV12-4|NA|TRBJ2-2
TGTGCCAGCAGTTCTTCAAGAAAGGCCGGGGAGCTGTTTTTT
CASSSSRKAGELFF
>few|TRBV7-2|NA|TRBJ2-3
TGTGCCAGCAGCGATCCAGGGGTCACAGATACGCAGTATTTT
CASSDPGVTDTQYF
>NA|TRBV3-1|TRBD1|TRBJ2-6
TGTGCCAGCGGAACACAGGGGCCTGGGGCCAACGTCCTGACTTTC
CASGTQGPGANVLTF
>few|TRBV29-1|NA|TRBJ2-2
TGCAGCGTTGGTAAATTAGGGGACACCGGGGAGCTGTTTTTT
CSVGKLGDTGELFF
>many|TRBV29-1|NA|TRBJ2-5
TGCAGCGTTGGCAGAGAAGAGACCCAGTACTTC
CSVGREETQYF
>NA|TRBV20-1|NA|TRBJ2-3
TGCAGTGCGCAGGGGAGAGTTCCAGATACGCAGTATTTT
CSAQGRVPDTQYF
>few|TRBV3-1|NA|TRBJ2-6
TGTGCCAGCAGCCGGGCCACATCCCGCTCTGGGGCCAACGTCCTGACTTTC
CASSRATSRSGANVLTF
>few|TRBV15|TRBD1|TRBJ2-7
TGTGCCACCAGCAGACACCCAGGGGGCCACTCCTACGAGCAGTACTTC
CATSRHPGGHSYEQYF
>few|TRBV27|TRBD1|TRBJ2-7
TGTGCCAGCAGTTTGGCAGGGGGCTGGTACGAGCAGTACTTC
CASSLAGGWYEQYF
>few|TRBV18|NA|TRBJ1-1
TGTGCCAGCTCACCGCGTGAAGGGAACACTGAAGCTTTCTTT
CASSPREGNTEAFF
>few|TRBV15|TRBD2|TRBJ2-7
TGTGCCACCAGCAGAGATGGGGCACATAGGACTAGCGGCGAGCAGTACTTC
CATSRDGAHRTSGEQYF
>many|TRBV10-3|NA|TRBJ2-5
TGTGCCACGTTGGCCAGCGGAAAACAAGAGACCCAGTACTTC
CATLASGKQETQYF
>NA|TRBV20-1|NA|TRBJ2-7
TGCAGTGCGAGCGACCCAGGGGATTCCTACGAGCAGTACTTC
CSASDPGDSYEQYF
>few|TRBV20-1|TRBD2|TRBJ2-3
TGCAGTGCTACCACAGCGGGAAAAAGCACAGATACGCAGTATTTT
CSATTAGKSTDTQYF
>NA|TRBV7-2|TRBD2|TRBJ2-1
TGTGCCAGCAGCCCGCCGGGACTAAGAGTTGAGCAGTTCTTC
CASSPPGLRVEQFF
>few|TRBV7-9|NA|TRBJ2-3
TGTGCCAGCAGCTTACTAGGGGTCGGCACAGATACGCAGTATTTT
CASSLLGVGTDTQYF
>NA|TRBV18|NA|TRBJ2-2
TGTGCCAGCTCACCATACTCGGGCCCCGCTCACGGGGAGCTGTTTTTT
CASSPYSGPAHGELFF
>NA|TRBV6-1|TRBD2|TRBJ2-7
TGTGCCACCGAAATCACTAGCGGGAGTTACGAGCAGTACTTC
CATEITSGSYEQYF
>many|TRBV7-6|TRBD2|TRBJ2-7
TGTGCCAGCAGCTTAACTAGCGGGAGCGGTAGCTCCTACGAGCAGTACTTC
CASSLTSGSGSSYEQYF
>few|TRBV29-1|TRBD2|TRBJ2-2
TGCAGCGTTGAATCCCCAGCGACTAGCGGATACACCGGGGAGCTGTTTTTT
CSVESPATSGYTGELFF